What follows are 21 T cell receptor beta chains derived from one specimen sequenced in a study of blood T cell repertoires in COVID-19. Libraries were prepared by immunoSEQ multiplex PCR; TCRdb keeps only in-frame clonotypes and omits some of them. Of 130,000 to 150,000 clones in the sample, approximately 80% are singletons; the top ten hold 5%. The sample comprised peripheral blood. The receptors stem from a woman aged 50 to 60 with acute or convalescent COVID-19.

This chain links TRBV9 with TRBJ2-1; 11 bases align to TRBD2. This CDR3 contains 14 residues. Trimming removed 4 bases from V and 3 bases from J; junction bases left unmatched: 0. Germline V lookup: CDR1 SGDLS, CDR2 YYNGEE. The CDR3 reads CASSLAGGYNEQFF. In DNA form, the CDR3 reads TGTGCCAGCAGCCTAGCGGGGGGCTACAATGAGCAGTTCTTC.

This clone showed up many times. The rearrangement uses TRBV20-1 and TRBJ1-6; D is perhaps TRBD1 (6 bases). Trimming removed 3 bases from V and 8 bases from J, with 20 bases in between. CDR1 is DFQATT and CDR2 is SNEGSKA in the germline V gene (reference sequence). The CDR3 consists of 16 residues. The DNA for the CDR3 is TGCAGTGCTAGTCCTCGTACAGGGAGAAGTGATTCACCCCTCCACTTT. It codes for CSASPRTGRSDSPLHF.

The chain employs TRBV9 and TRBJ1-6; D ambiguous. V was trimmed by 6 bases and J by 13 bases, leaving 17 bases between them. There are 13 residues in the CDR3. Per germline, CDR1 SGDLS and CDR2 YYNGEE. The DNA of the CDR3 is TGTGCCAGCAACCAGGACTCACGGGCTCCCCTCCACTTT. Translation gives CASNQDSRAPLHF. Supplemented by reference TRBV9 and TRBJ1-6, the full variable domain reads DSGVTQTPKHLITATGQRVTLRCSPRSGDLSVYWYQQSLDQGLQFLIQYYNGEERAKGNILERFSAQQFPDLHSELNLSSLELGDSALYFCASNQDSRAPLHFGNGTRLTVT.

This clone was detected only a few times. This rearrangement joins TRBV19 to TRBJ1-1, with D perhaps TRBD1 (5 bases). The germline gives CDR1 LNHDA, CDR2 SQIVND (reference sequence). Trimming took off 6 bases at V and 4 bases at J, with 9 bases between the two ends. The CDR3 covers 12 residues. CDR3 sequence reads: CASSTDSTEAFF. The CDR3 DNA sequence: TGTGCCAGTAGCACCGACAGCACTGAAGCTTTCTTT. Variable domain in full (rest from reference TRBV19 and TRBJ1-1): DGGITQSPKYLFRKEGQNVTLSCEQNLNHDAMYWYRQDPGQGLRLIYYSQIVNDFQKGDIAEGYSVSREKKESFPLTVTSAQKNPTAFYLCASSTDSTEAFFGQGTRLTVV.

The gene calls are TRBV7-2 and TRBJ1-5, with 9 bases lining up with TRBD1. Germline CDR1 and CDR2: SGHTA and FQGNSA. CDR3 length: 15 residues. The J segment lost 0 bases and the V segment lost 4 bases, leaving 1 base of the junction unmatched. Written as DNA, the CDR3 is TGTGCCAGCAGCTGGACAGGGGATAGCAATCAGCCCCAGCATTTT. This encodes CASSWTGDSNQPQHF.

This chain links TRBV19 with TRBJ1-1, with D tentatively TRBD1 (6 bases). The CDR3 length is 15 residues. CDR1 is LNHDA and CDR2 is SQIVND in the germline V gene (reference sequence). V dropped 3 bases and J dropped 0 bases, with 11 bases sitting between them. CDR3 nucleotides: TGTGCCAGTAGTATGAGGGGGGGCGTGAACACTGAAGCTTTCTTT. This encodes CASSMRGGVNTEAFF.

This rearrangement joins TRBV25-1 to TRBJ2-5; tentatively, D is TRBD1 (8 bases). This CDR3 region has 15 residues. Germline lookup yields CDR1 MGHDK and CDR2 SYGVNS. The V end lost 6 bases, the J end lost 3 bases, and 17 bases lay between the germline ends. CDR3 residues: CASRADRGGEETQYF. The DNA of the CDR3 is TGTGCCAGCAGGGCAGACAGGGGAGGGGAAGAGACCCAGTACTTC.

The V call is TRBV4-2, the J call TRBJ1-6; D is uncertain. Germline CDR1 and CDR2: LGHNA and YNFKEQ. CDR3 length: 15 residues. Trimming cost V 0 bases and J 7 bases, with 10 bases left between them. The CDR3 DNA reads TGTGCCAGCAGCCAAGAGGAGACGGTCAATTCACCCCTCCACTTT. Amino acids: CASSQEETVNSPLHF.

CDR3 protein: CASSLTGDSYGYTF. The CDR3 bases are TGTGCCAGCAGCTTAACTGGGGACAGCTATGGCTACACCTTC. The J gene is TRBJ1-2, the V gene TRBV7-3; TRBD1 matches at 7 bases. From germline, CDR1 is SGHTA and CDR2 FQGTGA. Unmatched junction bases numbered 2, after V lost 0 bases and J lost 4 bases. The CDR3 is 14 residues long.

This clone appeared once. J is TRBJ2-5 and V is TRBV28; possibly TRBD2 for D (5 bases). The CDR3 is made up of 15 amino acids. Trimming took off 5 bases at V and 5 bases at J, with 18 bases between the two ends. Germline assignment: CDR1 MDHEN and CDR2 SYDVKM. The CDR3: CASSPPAVLRETQYF. The CDR3 DNA reads as TGTGCCAGCAGTCCCCCAGCGGTCCTCCGGGAGACCCAGTACTTC.

The chain carries TRBV27 and TRBJ2-3; D is perhaps TRBD1 (6 bases). Trimming left V 2 bases short and J 1 base short, with 10 bases between. Germline assignment: CDR1 MNHEY and CDR2 SMNVEV (reference sequence). CDR3 length equals 15 residues. The CDR3 protein is CASSLVPGGTDTQYF. The CDR3 DNA reads TGTGCCAGCAGTTTAGTCCCAGGGGGCACAGATACGCAGTATTTT.

A few counts support this clone. The chain recombines TRBV30 with TRBJ1-1; 7 bases are a match to TRBD1. The CDR3 has 13 amino acids. Germline CDR1 and CDR2: GTSNPN and SVGIG (reference sequence). V trimming: 1 base; J trimming: 3 bases; junction bases outside the gene matches: 2. CDR3: CAWSEQGYTEAFF. DNA for the CDR3: TGTGCCTGGAGTGAACAGGGGTACACTGAAGCTTTCTTT.

This clone has only one observation. The V and J genes are TRBV11-3 and TRBJ2-1; perhaps TRBD1 as D (6 bases). Germline V CDR1 and CDR2: SGHNT, YENEEA. V dropped 5 bases and J dropped 3 bases, with 11 bases sitting between them. CDR3 length equals 14 residues. The CDR3 protein is CASSHRGFYNEQFF. CDR3 bases: TGTGCCAGCAGCCATAGGGGGTTCTACAATGAGCAGTTCTTC.

This rearrangement joins TRBV7-2 to TRBJ2-3; 9 bases agree with TRBD2. Germline CDR1 is SGHTA and CDR2 is FQGNSA. The CDR3 contains 15 residues. V trimming: 3 bases; J trimming: 2 bases; junction bases outside the gene matches: 3. CDR3 nucleotide sequence: TGTGCCAGCAGCTTGGGCGGGGGGGCCACAGATACGCAGTATTTT. Amino acid sequence: CASSLGGGATDTQYF.

This clone was recorded a few times. V gene TRBV7-8 combines with J gene TRBJ1-2; 8 bases map to TRBD1. Germline CDR1 reads SGHVS; CDR2 reads FQNEAQ. The V gene end was trimmed by 1 base and the J gene end by 4 bases; junction bases not matched to a gene: 11. The CDR3 totals 17 residues. CDR3 DNA: TGTGCCAGCAGCTTAGTCGGCCGAGCCAGGGGGCTCTATGGCTACACCTTC. It encodes CASSLVGRARGLYGYTF.

This clone has a single count. The rearrangement uses TRBV5-5 and TRBJ1-5, with TRBD1 identical over 7 bases. This CDR3 has 14 residues. V gave up 4 bases and J gave up 7 bases; unmatched junction bases: 8. Germline CDR1 and CDR2: SGHKS and YYEKEE (reference sequence). CDR3 sequence: CASSPGTDGQPQHF. As DNA, the CDR3 is TGTGCCAGCAGCCCCGGGACAGATGGGCAGCCCCAGCATTTT.

This sequence joins TRBV25-1 and TRBJ1-1; D is unclear. There are 14 residues in the CDR3. Germline assignment: CDR1 MGHDK and CDR2 SYGVNS. V dropped 6 bases and J dropped 1 base, with 12 bases sitting between them. CDR3 protein: CASRGDFGNTEAFF. The CDR3 nucleotides read TGTGCCAGCAGAGGAGACTTTGGGAACACTGAAGCTTTCTTT.

The chain joins TRBV19 to TRBJ2-1; D possibly corresponds to TRBD1 (6 bases). CDR3 length: 14 residues. V was trimmed by 6 bases and J by 7 bases, leaving 16 bases between them. Germline V gene sequence: CDR1 LNHDA, CDR2 SQIVND (reference sequence). CDR3 loop: CASSPTGPANEQFF. The DNA of the CDR3 is TGTGCCAGTAGCCCAACAGGGCCCGCTAATGAGCAGTTCTTC.

The chain is built from TRBV6-2 or TRBV6-3 and TRBJ1-5; possibly TRBD1 for D (5 bases). Germline V gives CDR1 MNHEY, CDR2 SVGEGT. V lost 7 bases and J 7 bases, leaving 14 bases between the germline ends. The CDR3 is 13 residues long. CDR3 amino acids: CASTPLGGQPQHF. The CDR3 nucleotides read TGTGCCAGCACCCCGCTCGGGGGACAGCCCCAGCATTTT.

V is TRBV7-3 and J is TRBJ2-2, with a tentative D call TRBD2 (5 bases). Germline CDR1 is SGHTA and CDR2 is FQGTGA. The CDR3 is made up of 16 amino acids. Trimming took 5 bases from V and 5 from J, leaving 18 bases between them. CDR3 region: CASSPTGPGMTGELFF. The CDR3 DNA reads as TGTGCCAGCAGCCCTACCGGACCGGGGATGACCGGGGAGCTGTTTTTT.

The V and J genes are TRBV5-6 and TRBJ2-5; perhaps TRBD1 as D (5 bases). The CDR3 loop spans 13 amino acids. V lost 5 bases, J lost 1 base, and 9 bases lay in between. Germline assignment: CDR1 SGHDT and CDR2 YYEEEE. The CDR3 coding sequence is TGTGCCAGCAGGACAGCCTCCCAAGAGACCCAGTACTTC. It is translated as CASRTASQETQYF.